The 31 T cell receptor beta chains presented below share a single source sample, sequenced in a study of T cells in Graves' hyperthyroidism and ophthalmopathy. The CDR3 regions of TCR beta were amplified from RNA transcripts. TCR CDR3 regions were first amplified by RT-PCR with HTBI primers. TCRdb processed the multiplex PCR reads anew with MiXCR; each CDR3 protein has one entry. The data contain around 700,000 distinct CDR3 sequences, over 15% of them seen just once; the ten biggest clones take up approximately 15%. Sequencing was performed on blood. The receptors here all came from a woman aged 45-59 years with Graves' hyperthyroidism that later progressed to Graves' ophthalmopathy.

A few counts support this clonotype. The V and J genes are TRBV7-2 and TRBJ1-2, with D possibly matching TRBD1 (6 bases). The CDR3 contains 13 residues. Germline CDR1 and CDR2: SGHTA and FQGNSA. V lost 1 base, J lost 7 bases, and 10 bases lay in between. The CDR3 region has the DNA TGTGCCAGCAGCTTAGTACAGGGAGCTGGCTACACCTTC. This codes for CASSLVQGAGYTF.

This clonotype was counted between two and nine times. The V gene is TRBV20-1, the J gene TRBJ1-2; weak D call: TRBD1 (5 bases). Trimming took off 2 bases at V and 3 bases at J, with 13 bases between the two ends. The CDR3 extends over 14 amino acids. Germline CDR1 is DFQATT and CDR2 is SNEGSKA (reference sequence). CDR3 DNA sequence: TGCAGTGCTAGATTGCCGACAGCCGACTATGGCTACACCTTC. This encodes CSARLPTADYGYTF.

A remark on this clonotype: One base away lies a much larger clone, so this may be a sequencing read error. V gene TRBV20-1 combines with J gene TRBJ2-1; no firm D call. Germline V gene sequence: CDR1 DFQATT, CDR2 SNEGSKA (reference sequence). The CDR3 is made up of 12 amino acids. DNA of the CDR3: TGCAGTGCTAGACAGAGTAGGAATGAGCAGTCCTTC. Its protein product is CSARQSRNEQSF.

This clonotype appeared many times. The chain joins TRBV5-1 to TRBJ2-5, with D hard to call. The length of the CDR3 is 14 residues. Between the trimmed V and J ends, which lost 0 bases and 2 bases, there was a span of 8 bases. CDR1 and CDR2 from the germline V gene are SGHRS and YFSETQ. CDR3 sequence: CASSLGQAQETQYF. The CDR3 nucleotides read TGCGCCAGCAGCTTGGGGCAGGCGCAAGAGACCCAGTACTTC.

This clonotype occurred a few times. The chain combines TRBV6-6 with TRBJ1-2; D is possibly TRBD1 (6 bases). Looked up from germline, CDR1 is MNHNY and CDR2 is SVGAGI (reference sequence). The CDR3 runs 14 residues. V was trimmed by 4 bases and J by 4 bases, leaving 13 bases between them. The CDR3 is CASSSRDNFYGYTF. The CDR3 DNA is TGTGCCAGCAGTTCTCGGGACAACTTCTATGGCTACACCTTC.

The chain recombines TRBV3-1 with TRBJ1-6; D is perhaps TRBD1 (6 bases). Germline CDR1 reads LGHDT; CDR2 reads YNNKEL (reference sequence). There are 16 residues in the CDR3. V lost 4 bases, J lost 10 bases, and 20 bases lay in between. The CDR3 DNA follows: TGTGCCAGCAGCCCCTGGACAAGACAGGCCCGCTCACCCCTCCACTTT. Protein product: CASSPWTRQARSPLHF.

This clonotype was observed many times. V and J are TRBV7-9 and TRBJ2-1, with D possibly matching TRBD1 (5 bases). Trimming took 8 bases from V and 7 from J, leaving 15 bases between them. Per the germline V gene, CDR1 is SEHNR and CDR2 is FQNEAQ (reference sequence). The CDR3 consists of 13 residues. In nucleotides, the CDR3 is TGTGCCAGCCCCCCCAGGGATGGAAATGAGCAGTTCTTC. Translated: CASPPRDGNEQFF. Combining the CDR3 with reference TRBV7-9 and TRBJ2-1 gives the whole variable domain DTGVSQNPRHKITKRGQNVTFRCDPISEHNRLYWYRQTLGQGPEFLTYFQNEAQLEKSRLLSDRFSAERPKGSFSTLEIQRTEQGDSAMYLCASPPRDGNEQFFGPGTRLTVL.

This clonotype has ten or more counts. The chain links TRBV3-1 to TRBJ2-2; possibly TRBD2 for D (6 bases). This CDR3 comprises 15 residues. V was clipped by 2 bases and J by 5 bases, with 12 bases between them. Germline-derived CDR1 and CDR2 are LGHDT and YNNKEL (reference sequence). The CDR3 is CASSQSWRGTGELFF. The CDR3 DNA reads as TGTGCCAGCAGCCAATCGTGGCGGGGAACCGGGGAGCTGTTTTTT.

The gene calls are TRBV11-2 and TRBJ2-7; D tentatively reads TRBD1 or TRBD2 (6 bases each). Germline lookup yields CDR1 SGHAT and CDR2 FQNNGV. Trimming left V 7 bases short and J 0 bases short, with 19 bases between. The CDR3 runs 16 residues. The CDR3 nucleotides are TGTGCCAGCATCTATACTGGGGGGCCTATCTCCTACGAGCAGTACTTC. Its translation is CASIYTGGPISYEQYF.

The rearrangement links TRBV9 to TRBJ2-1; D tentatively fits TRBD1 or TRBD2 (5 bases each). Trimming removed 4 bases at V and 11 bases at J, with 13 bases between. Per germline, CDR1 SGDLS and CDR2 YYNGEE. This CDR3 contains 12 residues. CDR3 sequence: CASSPTEGKQFF. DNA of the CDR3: TGTGCCAGCAGCCCAACTGAGGGGAAGCAGTTCTTC. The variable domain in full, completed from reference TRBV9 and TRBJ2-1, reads DSGVTQTPKHLITATGQRVTLRCSPRSGDLSVYWYQQSLDQGLQFLIQYYNGEERAKGNILERFSAQQFPDLHSELNLSSLELGDSALYFCASSPTEGKQFFGPGTRLTVL.

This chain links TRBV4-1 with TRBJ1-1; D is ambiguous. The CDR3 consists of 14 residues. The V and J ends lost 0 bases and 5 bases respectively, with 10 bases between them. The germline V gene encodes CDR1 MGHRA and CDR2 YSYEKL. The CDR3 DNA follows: TGCGCCAGCAGCCAAGAAGGTAGCGGGACTGAAGCTTTCTTT. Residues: CASSQEGSGTEAFF.

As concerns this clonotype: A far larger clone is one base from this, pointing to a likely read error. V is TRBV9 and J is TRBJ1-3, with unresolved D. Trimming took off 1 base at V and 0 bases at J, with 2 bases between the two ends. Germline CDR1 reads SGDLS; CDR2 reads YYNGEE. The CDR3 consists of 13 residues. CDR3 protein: CASSVSSGNTIYF. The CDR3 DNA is TGTGCCAGCAGCGTATCCTCTGGAAACACCATATATTTT. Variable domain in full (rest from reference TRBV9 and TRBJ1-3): DSGVTQTPKHLITATGQRVTLRCSPRSGDLSVYWYQQSLDQGLQFLIQYYNGEERAKGNILERFSAQQFPDLHSELNLSSLELGDSALYFCASSVSSGNTIYFGEGSWLTVV.

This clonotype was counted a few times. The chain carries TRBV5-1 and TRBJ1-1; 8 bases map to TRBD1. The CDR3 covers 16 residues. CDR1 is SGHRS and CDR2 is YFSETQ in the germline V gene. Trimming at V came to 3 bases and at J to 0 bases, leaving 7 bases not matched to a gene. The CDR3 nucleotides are TGCGCCAGCAGCTCCGGGACAGGATTCTTGAACACTGAAGCTTTCTTT. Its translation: CASSSGTGFLNTEAFF. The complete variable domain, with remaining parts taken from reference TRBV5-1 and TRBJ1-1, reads KAGVTQTPRYLIKTRGQQVTLSCSPISGHRSVSWYQQTPGQGLQFLFEYFSETQRNKGNFPGRFSGRQFSNSRSEMNVSTLELGDSALYLCASSSGTGFLNTEAFFGQGTRLTVV.

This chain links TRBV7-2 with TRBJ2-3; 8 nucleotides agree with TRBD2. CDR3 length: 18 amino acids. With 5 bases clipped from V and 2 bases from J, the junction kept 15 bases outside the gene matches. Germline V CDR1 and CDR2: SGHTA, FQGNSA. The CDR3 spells CASSPATGSGGDTDTQYF. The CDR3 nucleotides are TGTGCCAGCAGCCCAGCCACTGGGAGCGGGGGAGACACAGATACGCAGTATTTT.

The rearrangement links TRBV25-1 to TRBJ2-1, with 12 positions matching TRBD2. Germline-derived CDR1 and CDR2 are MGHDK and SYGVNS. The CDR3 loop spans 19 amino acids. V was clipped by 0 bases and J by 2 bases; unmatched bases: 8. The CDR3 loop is CASSEYSRLAGVPYNEQFF. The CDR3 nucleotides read TGTGCCAGCAGTGAATATAGCCGACTAGCGGGGGTCCCCTACAATGAGCAGTTCTTC. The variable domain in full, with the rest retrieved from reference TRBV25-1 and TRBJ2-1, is EADIYQTPRYLVIGTGKKITLECSQTMGHDKMYWYQQDPGMELHLIHYSYGVNSTEKGDLSSESTVSRIRTEHFPLTLESARPSHTSQYLCASSEYSRLAGVPYNEQFFGPGTRLTVL.

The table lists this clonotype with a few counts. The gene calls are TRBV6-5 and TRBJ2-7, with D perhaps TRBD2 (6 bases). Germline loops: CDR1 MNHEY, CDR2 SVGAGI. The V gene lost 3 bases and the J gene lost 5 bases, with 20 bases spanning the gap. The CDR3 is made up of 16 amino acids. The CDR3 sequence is CASSYRRDPRGDEQYF. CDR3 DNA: TGTGCCAGCAGTTATAGGCGGGACCCGAGAGGGGACGAGCAGTACTTC.

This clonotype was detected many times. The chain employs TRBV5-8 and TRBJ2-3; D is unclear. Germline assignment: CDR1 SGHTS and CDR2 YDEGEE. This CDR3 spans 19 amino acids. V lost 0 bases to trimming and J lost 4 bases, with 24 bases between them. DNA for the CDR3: TGTGCCAGCAGCTTGGACCCGTTTTGGGGAAGGCTGGTAGCAGATACGCAGTATTTT. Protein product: CASSLDPFWGRLVADTQYF.

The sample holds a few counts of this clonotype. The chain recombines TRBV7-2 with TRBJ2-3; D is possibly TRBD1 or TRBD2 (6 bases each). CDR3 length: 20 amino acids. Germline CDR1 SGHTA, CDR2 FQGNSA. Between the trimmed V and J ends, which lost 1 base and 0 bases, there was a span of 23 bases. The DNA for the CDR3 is TGTGCCAGCAGCTTAGTTGCTTTGAGTCGATCGGGGGCTAGCACAGATACGCAGTATTTT. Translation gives CASSLVALSRSGASTDTQYF. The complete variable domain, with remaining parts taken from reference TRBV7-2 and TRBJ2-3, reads GAGVSQSPSNKVTEKGKDVELRCDPISGHTALYWYRQSLGQGLEFLIYFQGNSAPDKSGLPSDRFSAERTGGSVSTLTIQRTQQEDSAVYLCASSLVALSRSGASTDTQYFGPGTRLTVL.

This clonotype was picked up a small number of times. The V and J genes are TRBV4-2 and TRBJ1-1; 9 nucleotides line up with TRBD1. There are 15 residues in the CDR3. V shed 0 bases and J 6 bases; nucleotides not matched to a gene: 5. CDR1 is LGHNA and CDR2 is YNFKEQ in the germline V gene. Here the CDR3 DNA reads TGTGCCAGCAGCCAAGACGGGACAGGGTGGTCTGAAGCTTTCTTT. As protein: CASSQDGTGWSEAFF.

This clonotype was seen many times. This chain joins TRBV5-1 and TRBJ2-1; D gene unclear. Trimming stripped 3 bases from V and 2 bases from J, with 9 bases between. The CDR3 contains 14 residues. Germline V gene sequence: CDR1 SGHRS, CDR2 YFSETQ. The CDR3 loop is CASSSTGTYNEQFF. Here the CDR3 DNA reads TGCGCCAGCAGCTCGACGGGTACCTACAATGAGCAGTTCTTC.

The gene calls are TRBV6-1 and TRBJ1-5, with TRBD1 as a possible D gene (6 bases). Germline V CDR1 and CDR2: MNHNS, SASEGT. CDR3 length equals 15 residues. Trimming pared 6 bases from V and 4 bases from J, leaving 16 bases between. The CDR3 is CASSGAQGNNQPQHF. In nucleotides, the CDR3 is TGTGCCAGCAGCGGGGCCCAGGGGAATAATCAGCCCCAGCATTTT.

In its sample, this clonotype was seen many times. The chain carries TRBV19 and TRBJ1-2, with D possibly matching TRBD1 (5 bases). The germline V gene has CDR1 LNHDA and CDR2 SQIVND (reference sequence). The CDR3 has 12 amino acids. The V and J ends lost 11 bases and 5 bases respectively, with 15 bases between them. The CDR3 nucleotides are TGTGCCCTCGGGACGCCCGGGTATGGCTACACCTTC. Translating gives CALGTPGYGYTF.

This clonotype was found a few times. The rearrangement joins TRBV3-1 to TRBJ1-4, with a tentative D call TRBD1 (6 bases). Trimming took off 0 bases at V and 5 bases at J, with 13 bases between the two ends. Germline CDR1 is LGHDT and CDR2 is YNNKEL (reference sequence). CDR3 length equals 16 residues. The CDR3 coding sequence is TGTGCCAGCAGCCAAGATACCTGGGGGCCGAATGAAAAACTGTTTTTT. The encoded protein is CASSQDTWGPNEKLFF.

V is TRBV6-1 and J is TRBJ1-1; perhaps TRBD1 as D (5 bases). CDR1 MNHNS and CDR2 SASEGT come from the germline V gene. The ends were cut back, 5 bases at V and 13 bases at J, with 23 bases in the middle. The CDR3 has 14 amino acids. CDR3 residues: CASSRGSQGSLVFF. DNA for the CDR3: TGTGCCAGCAGTAGGGGAAGCCAGGGATCCCTTGTTTTCTTT.

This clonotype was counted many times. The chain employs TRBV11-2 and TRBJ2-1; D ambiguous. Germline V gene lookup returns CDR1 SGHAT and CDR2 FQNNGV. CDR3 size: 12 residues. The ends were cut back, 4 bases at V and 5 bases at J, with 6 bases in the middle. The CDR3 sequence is CASSSPDNEQFF. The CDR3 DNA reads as TGTGCCAGCAGCTCCCCAGACAATGAGCAGTTCTTC. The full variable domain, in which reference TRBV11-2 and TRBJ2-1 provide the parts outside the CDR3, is EAGVAQSPRYKIIEKRQSVAFWCNPISGHATLYWYQQILGQGPKLLIQFQNNGVVDDSQLPKDRFSAERLKGVDSTLKIQPAKLEDSAVYLCASSSPDNEQFFGPGTRLTVL.

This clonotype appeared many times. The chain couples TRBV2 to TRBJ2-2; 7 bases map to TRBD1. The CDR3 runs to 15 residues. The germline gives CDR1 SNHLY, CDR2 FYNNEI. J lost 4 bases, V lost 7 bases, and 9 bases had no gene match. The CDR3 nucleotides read TGTGCCAGCATTCGAAACAGGGGAATCACCGGGGAGCTGTTTTTT. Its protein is CASIRNRGITGELFF. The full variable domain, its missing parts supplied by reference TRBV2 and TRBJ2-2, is EPEVTQTPSHQVTQMGQEVILRCVPISNHLYFYWYRQILGQKVEFLVSFYNNEISEKSEIFDDQFSVERPDGSNFTLKIRSTKLEDSAMYFCASIRNRGITGELFFGEGSRLTVL.

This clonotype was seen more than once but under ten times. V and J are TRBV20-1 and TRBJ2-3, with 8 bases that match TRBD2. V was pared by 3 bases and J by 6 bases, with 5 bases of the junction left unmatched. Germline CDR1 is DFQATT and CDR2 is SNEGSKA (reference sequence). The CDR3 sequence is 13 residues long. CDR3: CSASGGAWDTQYF. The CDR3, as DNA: TGCAGTGCTAGCGGGGGGGCATGGGATACGCAGTATTTT.

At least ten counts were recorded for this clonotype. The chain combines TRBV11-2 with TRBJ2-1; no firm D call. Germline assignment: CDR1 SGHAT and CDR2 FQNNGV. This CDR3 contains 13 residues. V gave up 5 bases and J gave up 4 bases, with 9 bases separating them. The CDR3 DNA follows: TGTGCCAGCAGCCCCCGGGCTTACAATGAGCAGTTCTTC. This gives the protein CASSPRAYNEQFF.

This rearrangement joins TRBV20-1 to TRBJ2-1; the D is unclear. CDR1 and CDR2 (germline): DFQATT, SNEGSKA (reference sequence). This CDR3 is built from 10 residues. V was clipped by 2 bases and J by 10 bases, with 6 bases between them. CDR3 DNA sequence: TGCAGTGCTAGACAGCTAGAGCAGTTCTTC. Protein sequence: CSARQLEQFF.

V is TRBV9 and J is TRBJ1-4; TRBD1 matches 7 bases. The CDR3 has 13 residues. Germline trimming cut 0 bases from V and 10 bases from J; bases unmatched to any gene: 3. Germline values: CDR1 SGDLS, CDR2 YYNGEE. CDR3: CASSVGQGGKLFF. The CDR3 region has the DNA TGTGCCAGCAGCGTAGGACAGGGAGGAAAACTGTTTTTT.

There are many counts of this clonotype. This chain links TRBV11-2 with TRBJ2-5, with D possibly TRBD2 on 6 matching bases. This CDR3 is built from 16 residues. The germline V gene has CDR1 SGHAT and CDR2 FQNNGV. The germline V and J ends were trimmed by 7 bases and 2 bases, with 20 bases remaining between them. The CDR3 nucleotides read TGTGCCAGCAACATTAGAGGGAGGAGTTTTCAAGAGACCCAGTACTTC. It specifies CASNIRGRSFQETQYF. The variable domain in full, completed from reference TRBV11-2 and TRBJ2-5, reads EAGVAQSPRYKIIEKRQSVAFWCNPISGHATLYWYQQILGQGPKLLIQFQNNGVVDDSQLPKDRFSAERLKGVDSTLKIQPAKLEDSAVYLCASNIRGRSFQETQYFGPGTRLLVL.